This TCR beta chain was retrieved from a study of blood T cell repertoires in COVID-19. Study-level information: COVID-19 samples collected from the United States, Italy and Spain covered acute and convalescent phases. The analysed material was cDNA or gDNA that came from T cells, B-cell-depleted T cells, or PBMCs.

Trimming pared 4 bases from V and 7 bases from J, leaving 8 bases between. This CDR3 has 11 amino acids. From germline, CDR1 is MNHEY and CDR2 SVGAGI. Per the study methods: The assay estimated nucleated cells by amplifying reference gene primers. The method was immunoSEQ multiplex PCR; TCRdb's version includes in-frame clones alone and lacks a portion of them. For V, J and clone size, that table is used; D and trimming come from the DNA. The table shows under 30,000 clones, with roughly 86% occurring only once. The source material was peripheral blood. The rearrangement uses TRBV6-5 and TRBJ2-7; D gene unclear. This TCR was recovered from a man in his fifties with active COVID-19. The CDR3 loop is CASSFSGEQYF. CDR3 coding DNA: TGTGCCAGCAGTTTCTCCGGGGAGCAGTACTTC.